Below, 31 T cell receptor beta chains from the same sample are listed, as sequenced in a study of blood T cell repertoires in COVID-19 (dated by TCRdb to the early 2020s). Receptor libraries were prepared by the immunoSEQ multiplex PCR assay. The table was pulled from immuneACCESS by TCRdb, which kept in-frame rearrangements only. Such tables lose some clones; where checked, under half of the loss comes from unresolved V genes, and the rest has no known cause. For this sample there are hundreds of thousands of clones; 84% appear just once. The ten biggest clones cover 6.8% of the sample. Sequenced input: PBMCs or T cells enriched from blood (not recorded which). These receptors were taken from a woman aged 35 to 49 who had recovered from COVID-19.

V gene TRBV18 combines with J gene TRBJ2-4; D is unclear. The CDR3 is 17 amino acids. Trimming removed 4 bases at V and 0 bases at J, with 16 bases between. Germline-derived CDR1 and CDR2 are KGHSH and LQKENI. CDR3 coding DNA: TGTGCCAGCTCACGAAAGGCCAGGAACGAAGCCAAAAACATTCAGTACTTC. Protein: CASSRKARNEAKNIQYF.

This chain connects TRBV18 to TRBJ2-6; 8 bases match TRBD1. V shed 1 base and J 0 bases; nucleotides not matched to a gene: 5. The CDR3 covers 18 residues. CDR1 is KGHSH and CDR2 is LQKENI in the germline V gene. CDR3 nucleotide sequence: TGTGCCAGCTCACCACGGACAGGGATGTTCTCTGGGGCCAACGTCCTGACTTTC. This codes for CASSPRTGMFSGANVLTF.

The chain employs TRBV24-1 and TRBJ2-3; maybe TRBD2 (6 bases). In germline, CDR1 is KGHDR, CDR2 SFDVKD. V was clipped by 7 bases and J by 1 base, with 8 bases between them. The CDR3 loop spans 13 amino acids. CDR3 amino acids: CATRLAGTDTQYF. DNA of the CDR3: TGTGCCACCAGACTAGCTGGCACAGATACGCAGTATTTT.

The chain combines TRBV24-1 with TRBJ1-4; the D is unclear. From germline, CDR1 is KGHDR and CDR2 SFDVKD. The CDR3 extends over 14 amino acids. V was shortened by 6 bases and J by 0 bases, with 7 bases between the two germline ends. CDR3 bases: TGTGCCACCAGTCGGGGAGCAACTAATGAAAAACTGTTTTTT. Protein sequence: CATSRGATNEKLFF.

This clone showed up just once. The chain joins TRBV5-1 to TRBJ2-1; D is unresolved. From germline, CDR1 is SGHRS and CDR2 YFSETQ. The CDR3 spans 13 residues. V was pared by 0 bases and J by 8 bases, with 9 bases between. The CDR3, as DNA: TGCGCCAGCAGCTTGGAGCTCTCGGATGAGCAGTTCTTC. Translation: CASSLELSDEQFF.

The rearrangement links TRBV7-2 to TRBJ1-2; TRBD1 agrees at 12 bases. Germline CDR1 and CDR2: SGHTA and FQGNSA. V lost 4 bases to trimming and J lost 8 bases; unmatched junction nucleotides: 8. This CDR3 has 15 residues. CDR3 sequence (DNA): TGTGCCAGCAGCTGGACCGGGACAGGGGGCCGGGGCTACACCTTC. Its translation is CASSWTGTGGRGYTF.

The V call is TRBV7-3, the J call TRBJ2-5; D possibly corresponds to TRBD1 (7 bases). The CDR3 covers 13 residues. Trimming shortened V by 2 bases and J by 5 bases, and 9 bases separated the two germline ends. Germline V gene sequence: CDR1 SGHTA, CDR2 FQGTGA. As DNA, the CDR3 is TGTGCCAGCAGCTTAGCAGGGGGGGAGACCCAGTACTTC. Protein sequence: CASSLAGGETQYF.

This clone was seen many times. The gene calls are TRBV20-1 and TRBJ1-2; no reliable D call. The CDR3 totals 11 residues. The V gene lost 1 base and the J gene lost 8 bases, with 8 bases spanning the gap. Germline V gives CDR1 DFQATT, CDR2 SNEGSKA (reference sequence). The CDR3 region is CSARGDSGYTF. CDR3 nucleotides: TGCAGTGCTAGAGGAGACTCGGGCTACACCTTC.

This sequence joins TRBV24-1 and TRBJ2-1; no clear D. Trimming cost V 6 bases and J 5 bases, with 19 bases left between them. CDR1 and CDR2 from the germline V gene are KGHDR and SFDVKD. CDR3 length: 16 amino acids. The CDR3 DNA is TGTGCCACCAGTAGCAATAGCCGGCATAAGAACAATGAGCAGTTCTTC. Its protein product is CATSSNSRHKNNEQFF.

The chain links TRBV19 to TRBJ2-7, with a weak D call TRBD1 (5 bases). The CDR3 is 15 amino acids. Germline CDR1 LNHDA, CDR2 SQIVND (reference sequence). The germline V and J ends were trimmed by 3 bases and 2 bases, with 14 bases remaining between them. CDR3 sequence: CASSIARTPAYEQYF. As DNA, the CDR3 is TGTGCCAGTAGTATCGCCCGGACACCAGCCTACGAGCAGTACTTC.

The rearrangement links TRBV11-2 to TRBJ2-7; 8 nucleotides agree with TRBD1. V lost 4 bases and J lost 2; bases outside the gene matches: 1. The germline gives CDR1 SGHAT, CDR2 FQNNGV. This CDR3 region has 13 residues. CDR3 nucleotide sequence: TGTGCCAGCAGCTGGACAGGGACCTACGAGCAGTACGTC. This sequence encodes CASSWTGTYEQYV.

This chain joins TRBV7-2 and TRBJ1-1; TRBD1 is a possible D gene (6 bases). The CDR3 is 14 amino acids. CDR1 and CDR2 from the germline V gene are SGHTA and FQGNSA. With 2 bases removed from V and 7 bases from J, the gap between germline ends came to 14 bases. The DNA of the CDR3 is TGTGCCAGCAGCTTAACTGGACAGACACTTGAAGCTTTCTTT. As protein: CASSLTGQTLEAFF.

The CDR3 DNA reads as TGTGCCAGCAGCGGGCTACGGGGGGACCAAGAGACCCAGTACTTC. Translation gives CASSGLRGDQETQYF. The chain is built from TRBV9 and TRBJ2-5, with 7 bases aligning to TRBD2. The ends lost 3 bases at V and 0 bases at J; junction bases unmatched: 5. This CDR3 has 15 amino acids. Per germline, CDR1 SGDLS and CDR2 YYNGEE.

This chain connects TRBV2 to TRBJ2-3, with D unclear. V was clipped by 6 bases and J by 2 bases, with 15 bases between them. Germline-derived CDR1 and CDR2 are SNHLY and FYNNEI. The CDR3 loop spans 15 amino acids. CDR3 sequence: CASSADGVVTDTQYF. Written as DNA, the CDR3 is TGTGCCAGCAGCGCCGACGGAGTAGTCACAGATACGCAGTATTTT. The full variable domain, with the rest looked up from reference TRBV2 and TRBJ2-3, is EPEVTQTPSHQVTQMGQEVILRCVPISNHLYFYWYRQILGQKVEFLVSFYNNEISEKSEIFDDQFSVERPDGSNFTLKIRSTKLEDSAMYFCASSADGVVTDTQYFGPGTRLTVL.

The rearrangement links TRBV10-3 to TRBJ2-1; 8 positions match TRBD2. The CDR3 consists of 17 residues. Losses at the gene ends were 9 bases for V and 8 bases for J; bases not matched to a gene: 21. From germline, CDR1 is ENHRY and CDR2 SYGVKD. The CDR3 sequence is CAITPGLVIKKSDEQFF. The CDR3 nucleotides read TGTGCCATAACTCCGGGACTAGTGATCAAGAAAAGCGATGAGCAGTTCTTC.

Of note for this clone: The sample carries other DNA sequences with the same CDR3. The rearrangement links TRBV7-9 to TRBJ1-3, with D perhaps matching TRBD1 (5 bases). V was pared by 1 base and J by 3 bases, with 7 bases between. The CDR3 is made up of 14 amino acids. The germline CDR1 and CDR2 sequences are SEHNR and FQNEAQ (reference sequence). The CDR3, as DNA: TGTGCCAGCAGCTTAGGGGGCAGTGGAAACACCATATATTTT. This sequence encodes CASSLGGSGNTIYF.

The chain recombines TRBV10-3 with TRBJ2-7; a weak D match, TRBD2 (6 bases). With 0 bases removed from V and 7 bases from J, the gap between germline ends came to 13 bases. This CDR3 has 14 amino acids. The V gene's germline CDR1 is ENHRY and CDR2 SYGVKD. The CDR3 sequence is CAISESSSAGEQYV. The CDR3 nucleotides read TGTGCCATCAGTGAGTCGTCTAGCGCAGGAGAGCAGTACGTC.

This clone has a handful of counts. This CDR3 is CATSGDTGELFF. The DNA of the CDR3 is TGTGCCACCTCAGGGGACACCGGGGAGCTGTTTTTT. V usage is TRBV14 and J usage is TRBJ2-2; D might be TRBD1 (6 bases). Trimming stripped 10 bases from V and 3 bases from J, with 9 bases between. Germline values: CDR1 SGHDN, CDR2 FVKESK. The CDR3 contains 12 residues.

The chain combines TRBV7-9 with TRBJ2-2, with 10 nucleotides matching TRBD1. Germline V gene data show CDR1 as SEHNR and CDR2 as FQNEAQ (reference sequence). V was pared by 4 bases and J by 6 bases, with 5 bases of the junction left unmatched. The CDR3 runs 15 residues. CDR3 in amino acids: CASSSGTGEAGELFF. CDR3 bases: TGTGCCAGCAGCTCCGGGACAGGGGAGGCCGGGGAGCTGTTTTTT.

This clone came up a few times. The CDR3 DNA is TGTGCCAGCAGCAAGAGTTCGTGGAGTAGCAATCAGCCCCAGCATTTT. Amino acids: CASSKSSWSSNQPQHF. The V call is TRBV28, the J call TRBJ1-5; no definite D call. Trimming took 6 bases from V and 0 from J, leaving 15 bases between them. Germline CDR1 and CDR2: MDHEN and SYDVKM. The CDR3 loop spans 16 amino acids.

The chain is built from TRBV7-2 and TRBJ2-7; possibly TRBD1 for D (5 bases). The CDR3 is made up of 13 amino acids. From germline, CDR1 is SGHTA and CDR2 FQGNSA. Trimming shortened V by 3 bases and J by 4 bases, and 10 bases separated the two germline ends. For the CDR3, the DNA is TGTGCCAGCAGCTTTAACGCAGGGTACGAGCAGTACGTC. Encoded protein: CASSFNAGYEQYV.

This clone has more than one count but fewer than ten. The chain carries TRBV27 and TRBJ2-3; D possibly corresponds to TRBD2 (6 bases). Trimming removed 3 bases from V and 12 bases from J, with 10 bases in between. Germline V gives CDR1 MNHEY, CDR2 SMNVEV (reference sequence). The CDR3 has 11 residues. CDR3 sequence reads: CASSFGGAQYF. The CDR3 region has the DNA TGTGCCAGCAGTTTCGGGGGAGCACAGTATTTT.

The genes are TRBV2 and TRBJ1-1; no clear D gene. Germline V gene lookup returns CDR1 SNHLY and CDR2 FYNNEI. Deletions cut 4 bases from V and 1 base from J, with 7 bases between. The CDR3 runs to 13 residues. The CDR3 nucleotides read TGTGCCAGCAGTGTTTCCGGGAACACTGAAGCTTTCTTT. Protein: CASSVSGNTEAFF.

CDR3 bases: TGCGCCAGCAGCCAAGAGAGGTCGACAGGGGACCCTGGGGCCAACGTCCTGACTTTC. Protein product: CASSQERSTGDPGANVLTF. The J gene is TRBJ2-6, the V gene TRBV4-1, with TRBD1 matching over 8 bases. The germline CDR1 and CDR2 sequences are MGHRA and YSYEKL. The CDR3 totals 19 residues. Trimming took 0 bases from V and 2 from J; bases not matched to a gene: 9.

The chain joins TRBV6-2 or TRBV6-3 to TRBJ2-7; D remains unclear. Germline-derived CDR1 and CDR2 are MNHEY and SVGEGT. V was trimmed by 4 bases and J by 1 base, leaving 8 bases between them. This CDR3 is built from 13 residues. CDR3 protein: CASSSQVSYEQYF. DNA for the CDR3: TGTGCCAGCAGTTCCCAGGTTTCCTACGAGCAGTACTTC.

The count of this clone is one. The CDR3 loop reads CASSTYPQGRGNTEAFF. CDR3 DNA: TGTGCCAGCAGCACCTACCCACAGGGTCGAGGGAACACTGAAGCTTTCTTT. The rearrangement uses TRBV7-2 and TRBJ1-1, with a weak D call TRBD1 (6 bases). This CDR3 has 17 residues. CDR1 and CDR2 (germline): SGHTA, FQGNSA. With 5 bases removed from V and 1 base from J, the gap between germline ends came to 20 bases.

This clone was recorded once. The rearrangement joins TRBV6-1 to TRBJ1-4, with 7 bases lining up with TRBD1. Germline CDR1 reads MNHNS; CDR2 reads SASEGT. The J segment lost 2 bases and the V segment lost 1 base, leaving 4 bases of the junction unmatched. The CDR3 loop spans 16 amino acids. CDR3 loop: CASSEDPGGTNEKLFF. In DNA, the CDR3 is TGTGCCAGCAGTGAAGATCCAGGGGGGACTAATGAAAAACTGTTTTTT.

This chain uses TRBV28 with TRBJ2-1; TRBD1 matches 7 bases. The J segment lost 4 bases and the V segment lost 8 bases, leaving 11 bases of the junction unmatched. The CDR3 contains 15 residues. From germline, CDR1 is MDHEN and CDR2 SYDVKM. The CDR3 loop is CASVRPPGQYNEQFF. CDR3 sequence (DNA): TGTGCCAGCGTCAGGCCACCGGGACAGTACAATGAGCAGTTCTTC.

The V and J genes are TRBV15 and TRBJ2-7; 8 bases are shared with TRBD2. This CDR3 spans 18 amino acids. CDR1 and CDR2 (germline): LNHNV, YYDKDF (reference sequence). Trimming removed 0 bases from V and 2 bases from J; junction bases left unmatched: 12. This chain's CDR3 is CATSRDHSGSDSPYEQYF. The CDR3 bases are TGTGCCACCAGCAGAGATCACAGCGGGAGTGATTCCCCCTACGAGCAGTACTTC. The full variable domain, completed using reference TRBV15 and TRBJ2-7, is DAMVIQNPRYQVTQFGKPVTLSCSQTLNHNVMYWYQQKSSQAPKLLFHYYDKDFNNEADTPDNFQSRRPNTSFCFLDIRSPGLGDTAMYLCATSRDHSGSDSPYEQYFGPGTRLTVT.

The V call is TRBV2, the J call TRBJ1-4, with 7 bases lining up with TRBD1. Germline CDR1 SNHLY, CDR2 FYNNEI. This CDR3 comprises 15 residues. V lost 5 bases and J lost 11; bases outside the gene matches: 14. This CDR3 reads CASSHKGQKQGKLFF. The CDR3 bases are TGTGCCAGCAGTCATAAGGGACAGAAACAGGGGAAACTGTTTTTT. Based on the CDR3 plus reference TRBV2 and TRBJ1-4, the full variable domain is EPEVTQTPSHQVTQMGQEVILRCVPISNHLYFYWYRQILGQKVEFLVSFYNNEISEKSEIFDDQFSVERPDGSNFTLKIRSTKLEDSAMYFCASSHKGQKQGKLFFGSGTQLSVL.

The rearrangement joins TRBV12-3 or TRBV12-4 to TRBJ1-6, with 7 bases lining up with TRBD1. With V trimmed by 6 bases and J by 11 bases, 4 bases remained unmatched. CDR3 length: 12 amino acids. In nucleotides, the CDR3 is TGTGCCAGCAGGGTAGGGGGCGCACCCCTCCACTTT. It encodes CASRVGGAPLHF.